The table lists the clone carrying this TCR beta chain with a count of one. The target antigen is unknown. From genomic DNA, TCR beta CDR3 was amplified by two-round multiplex PCR. Round one of PCR was performed, and it used primers specific to each TRBV and TRBJ gene. Universal primers were what the second PCR round relied on. TCRdb fed the multiplex PCR reads into MiXCR, producing one record per CDR3 protein. The sample contains tens of thousands of distinct CDR3 sequences, around 45% of which appear only once. This sample is part of a study of prognosis after radiotherapy for stage I lung cancer. About the study: Patients received stereotactic body radiotherapy alone, with no concurrent therapy.

The germline V gene encodes CDR1 DFQATT and CDR2 SNEGSKA (reference sequence). The CDR3 runs to 10 residues. The V end was cut by 5 bases, the J end by 4 bases, with 2 bases between. General study results and limits: Before stereotactic body radiation therapy the median unique TCR clone count was 9,500 to 11,000, and afterwards it fell to almost 7,000.

This TCR came from a donor over 45 with non-small cell lung cancer. The V and J genes are TRBV20-1 and TRBJ2-2; D is unclear. The sequences come from PBMCs, collected before or after stereotactic body radiation therapy (not recorded which). The CDR3 spells CSAGTGELFF. The CDR3 region has the DNA TGCAGTGCTGGCACCGGGGAGCTGTTTTTT.